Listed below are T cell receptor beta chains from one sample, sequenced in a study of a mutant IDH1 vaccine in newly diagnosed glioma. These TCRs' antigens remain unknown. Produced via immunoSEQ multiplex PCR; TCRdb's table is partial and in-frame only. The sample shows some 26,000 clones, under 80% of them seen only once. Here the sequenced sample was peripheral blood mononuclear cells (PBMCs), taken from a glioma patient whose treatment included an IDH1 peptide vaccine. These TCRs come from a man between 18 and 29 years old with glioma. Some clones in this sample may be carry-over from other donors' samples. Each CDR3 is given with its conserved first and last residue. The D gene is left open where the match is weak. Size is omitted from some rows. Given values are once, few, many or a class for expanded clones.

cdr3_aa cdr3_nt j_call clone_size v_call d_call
CASGPGQVGNEKLFF TGTGCTAGTGGTCCCGGACAGGTTGGTAATGAAAAACTGTTTTTT TRBJ1-4 NA TRBV12-5 TRBD1
CATSRDRSNYGYTF TGTGCCACCAGCAGAGACCGCTCTAACTATGGCTACACCTTC TRBJ1-2 NA TRBV15 NA
CASSAGTDAYEQYF TGTGCCAGCAGTGCCGGGACCGATGCCTACGAGCAGTACTTC TRBJ2-7 once TRBV6-5 NA
CASSRDSRTNTEAFF TGTGCCAGCAGCCGGGACAGCCGGACGAACACTGAAGCTTTCTTT TRBJ1-1 once TRBV5-5 TRBD1
CASSLVQGVLGAFF TGTGCCAGCAGCTTGGTTCAGGGGGTTCTTGGAGCTTTCTTT TRBJ1-1 NA TRBV5-6 TRBD1
CACGTGGTGANVLTF TGTGCCTGTGGGACAGGGGGGACTGGGGCCAACGTCCTGACTTTC TRBJ2-6 NA TRBV30 TRBD1
CASSRQATGNEQFF TGTGCCAGCAGTCGACAGGCCACGGGAAATGAGCAGTTCTTC TRBJ2-1 NA TRBV6-6 NA
CASSQDLTSGSDTQYF TGTGCCAGCAGCCAAGATTTAACTAGCGGTTCAGATACGCAGTATTTT TRBJ2-3 few TRBV4-2 TRBD2
CAWTRGGAALLNIQYF TGTGCCTGGACTCGGGGGGGCGCGGCCTTACTAAACATTCAGTACTTC TRBJ2-4 NA TRBV30 TRBD2
CASSPTSGASYEQYF TGTGCCAGCAGCCCAACTAGCGGGGCCTCCTACGAGCAGTACTTC TRBJ2-7 NA TRBV5-4 TRBD2
CAWSVRENTEAFF TGTGCCTGGAGTGTACGGGAGAACACTGAAGCTTTCTTT TRBJ1-1 few TRBV30 NA
CASSLPSFGGGPEAQYF TGCGCCAGCAGCTTGCCTTCCTTCGGGGGAGGGCCTGAGGCCCAGTACTTC TRBJ2-5 once TRBV5-1 TRBD2
CASSADRVNTEAFF TGTGCCAGCAGTGCGGACAGGGTGAACACTGAAGCTTTCTTT TRBJ1-1 NA TRBV2 TRBD1